These T cell receptor beta chains were read from a single sample in a study of blood T cell repertoires in COVID-19. Assay used: immunoSEQ multiplex PCR; TCRdb lists only in-frame clones, some missing. The sample gives about 150,000 clones, 90% of which show up once; about 0.54% is in the top ten. Sequenced sample: peripheral blood. Receptor source: a man between 50 and 59 years old with acute or convalescent COVID-19. CDR3s include the opening cysteine and the closing phenylalanine or tryptophan. Fields, in order: D gene, J gene, clone size, V gene, CDR3 DNA, CDR3 protein. The D gene is left open where the match is weak. Some rows have no size entry. The others give once, few or many, or a class for an expanded clone.

TRBD1 TRBJ1-2 - TRBV13 TGTGCCAGCAGCTACGGACAGGGGACTTATGGCTACACCTTC CASSYGQGTYGYTF
- TRBJ2-2 - TRBV4-1 TGCGCCAGCAGCCAGGGAGGCACCGGGGAGCTGTTTTTT CASSQGGTGELFF
- TRBJ1-2 - TRBV3-1/TRBV3-2 TGTGCCAGCAGCCAAGATACAGTCAGGTCCTATGGCTACACCTTC CASSQDTVRSYGYTF
- TRBJ1-2 - TRBV7-2 TGTGCCAGCAGCTTAGTCCTGGACATTATATATGGCTACACCTTC CASSLVLDIIYGYTF
TRBD2 TRBJ2-1 - TRBV11-1 TGTGCCAGCAGCTTAGTCTCCAGGCCGGGGGGCAATGAGCAGTTCTTC CASSLVSRPGGNEQFF
TRBD1 TRBJ2-7 - TRBV5-6 TGTGCCAGCAGCTGGGGGACAGGGGGCTTTTACGAGCAGTACTTC CASSWGTGGFYEQYF
- TRBJ1-1 - TRBV7-9 TGTGCCAGCAGCCTAATGTGGGCCAGTGAAGCTTTCTTT CASSLMWASEAFF
TRBD1 TRBJ1-1 - TRBV6-6 TGTGCCAGCAGGGATACAGGGGGAGGCACTGAAGCTTTCTTT CASRDTGGGTEAFF
- TRBJ1-6 - TRBV7-8 TGTGCCAGCAGCTTTGAGACCTATAATTCACCCCTCCACTTT CASSFETYNSPLHF
- TRBJ1-1 few TRBV7-2 TGTGCCAGCAGCTTAAGGGGCGGACAATTTGTGAACACTGAAGCTTTCTTT CASSLRGGQFVNTEAFF
TRBD1 TRBJ2-1 - TRBV4-2 TGTGCCAGCAGCCAACCCGGTGCGGGACAGGGGTGGAATGAGCAGTTCTTC CASSQPGAGQGWNEQFF
- TRBJ1-5 - TRBV28 TGTGCCAGCAGTTTGGTTTCAGGGTTCGGGCAGCCCCAGCATTTT CASSLVSGFGQPQHF
TRBD1 TRBJ1-2 - TRBV30 TGTGCCGACGGACAGGGCTATGGCTACACCTTC CADGQGYGYTF
TRBD1 TRBJ1-3 - TRBV7-6 TGTGCCAGCAGCTATGACAGGGGGCAGGCCACCATATATTTT CASSYDRGQATIYF
TRBD2 TRBJ2-5 - TRBV30 TGTGCCTGGAGTCCCAGCGGGGTTCAAGAGACCCAGTACTTC CAWSPSGVQETQYF
- TRBJ2-1 - TRBV7-3 TGTGCCAGCAGCCCGGGTCCCGGATTGATATTTGGTGAGCAGTTCTTC CASSPGPGLIFGEQFF
- TRBJ2-7 - TRBV7-2 TGTGCCAGCAGCTTACCCCCGGGCGAGCAGTACTTC CASSLPPGEQYF
TRBD1 TRBJ1-4 - TRBV19 TGTGCCAGTAAGAACAGGGGACACGAAAAACTGTTTTTT CASKNRGHEKLFF
TRBD2 TRBJ2-1 - TRBV5-4 TGTGCCAGCATGCCCGGGACTAGCGGGAGGGCGTCCTACAATGAGCAGTTCTTC CASMPGTSGRASYNEQFF
- TRBJ2-5 - TRBV11-2 TGTGCCAGCAGCCGCCCGCTCCCCGAGGGAGAGACCCAGTACTTC CASSRPLPEGETQYF
- TRBJ1-2 once TRBV4-2 TGTGCCAGCAGCCAGGTCCAGGGCACAGCTAACTATGGCTACACCTTC CASSQVQGTANYGYTF
- TRBJ2-1 - TRBV11-2 TGTGCCAGCAGTCATCGGGACAATGAGCAGTTCTTC CASSHRDNEQFF
TRBD2 TRBJ2-2 once TRBV19 TGTGCCAGTATCCCAGGGGCCTTAGCGGGGACGAACACCGGGGAGCTGTTTTTT CASIPGALAGTNTGELFF
- TRBJ2-3 once TRBV5-1 TGCGCCAGCAGCTTGGGCTCCCACAGTTCTACAGATACGCAGTATTTT CASSLGSHSSTDTQYF
- TRBJ2-3 once TRBV6-5 TGTGCCAGCACCCCCGGCCCAGGGGCTACGCAGTATTTT CASTPGPGATQYF
TRBD1 TRBJ1-6 - TRBV7-6 TGTGCCAGCAGCTTAGGGACAGGGTGGAATTCACCCCTCCACTTT CASSLGTGWNSPLHF
TRBD1 TRBJ2-2 - TRBV5-4 TGTGCCAGCAGCTTGGATAGGGGGCCGGGCACCGGGGAGCTGTTTTTT CASSLDRGPGTGELFF
- TRBJ2-7 - TRBV5-6 TGTGCCAGCAGCCCCGGATATGGAGGGAGGGAGCAGTACTTC CASSPGYGGREQYF
- TRBJ2-7 - TRBV10-1 TGCGCCAGCAGTGAAGGACACAGCTACGAGCAGTACTTC CASSEGHSYEQYF
TRBD2 TRBJ2-7 - TRBV29-1 TGCAGCGTTGATCCAGCGGGAGGTGGGGAGCAGTACTTC CSVDPAGGGEQYF
TRBD1 TRBJ2-1 - TRBV29-1 TGCAGCGTGGCGGGACAGGCGGACTCCTACAATGAGCAGTTCTTC CSVAGQADSYNEQFF
TRBD1 TRBJ1-1 - TRBV5-4 TGTGCCAGCAGCCCCACAGGGGTTACTGAAGCTTTCTTT CASSPTGVTEAFF
TRBD2 TRBJ2-2 - TRBV7-8 TGTGCCAGCAGCTTACAACTAGCGGGGACCGGGGAGCTGTTTTTT CASSLQLAGTGELFF
- TRBJ2-5 - TRBV5-1 TGCGCCAGCAGCTTGGATCCGGGTAGGAGCCAAGAGACCCAGTACTTC CASSLDPGRSQETQYF
TRBD2 TRBJ2-1 - TRBV5-1 TGCGCCAGCAGCTTGGTCGGGACTAGCGATGAGCAGTTCTTC CASSLVGTSDEQFF